This T cell receptor beta chain was identified during a study of T cells after yellow fever vaccination (dated by TCRdb to the late 2010s). As for the study more broadly: The SMART-Seq v4 Ultra Low Input RNA kit was used to prepare libraries from fractions with low cell numbers. To follow T-cell clones before and after both primary and booster YFV17D yellow fever vaccination, bulk TCR alpha and beta repertoires underwent longitudinal sequencing. Two healthy male donors made up the cohort, one aged 18 to 29 years and the other aged 30 to 40 years. Bulk PBMC replicates and cell subsets were isolated from blood drawn at multiple timepoints before and after both primary and secondary immunization.

Sequenced using an Illumina NovaSeq 6000. TCR cDNA was synthesized by 5'RACE template switching, through which a universal primer site and unique molecular identifiers were introduced. Priming of cDNA synthesis was performed from both the TCR alpha and TCR beta constant segments. Libraries were amplified in two PCR steps, with sample barcodes and sequencing adapters added in the second step. Sequencing of libraries was performed on Illumina HiSeq 2500 (2x100 bp) or NovaSeq (2x150 bp). Turning to the authors' computational methods: MIGEC was used to demultiplex reads and collapse the reads into UMI consensus sequences, and MiXCR was used for V(D)J alignment. Vaccine-responding clonotypes were defined with edgeR using replicate PBMC samples, requiring FDR below 0.01 and a log2 fold change above 5 up to day 15. CD4 or CD8 identity was assigned to each bulk clonotype according to whether the clonotype was present at higher abundance in the sequenced CD4 repertoire or the sequenced CD8 repertoire. TCRdb redid the processing of the public reads, applying fastp at Q25 and MiXCR, and retained in-frame beta chains. Each CDR3 protein gets just one entry, which takes the most common genes and DNA from the rows behind it. It is TCRdb's table, rather than the study itself, that gives the V and J calls and clone size. The sample profile shows roughly 350,000 distinct CDR3 sequences; 4.1% of them were found once. The biggest ten clones account for under 30% of the sample.

This clonotype has only a few counts. Its specific antigen is unknown. One base away there is no much larger clone; base qualities are not given. CDR1 and CDR2, looked up from the germline V gene, are MNHEY and SVGEGT. The cysteine opens and the phenylalanine closes a CDR3 of 16 amino acids. Only CDR3 DNA remains: 48 bases, in frame from the first base. V is pruned by 3 bases and J by 8 bases, leaving 12 bases of the junction without a gene match. The meaning of the sample's treatment or condition label: live attenuated yellow fever vaccine strain. Two biological replicates of bulk PBMCs were collected at each blood-draw timepoint. A standard Ficoll-Paque protocol was used to isolate PBMCs from peripheral blood. RNA was extracted with TriZol from bulk PBMCs, CD4 and CD8 fractions, and dextramer-positive and dextramer-negative fractions. On the study overall, not on this receptor specifically: Because the study included only a couple of donors, the extent to which the findings can be generalized is limited. A small share of clonotypes was detected in both CD4 and CD8 compartments, with the overlap likely arising from convergent recombination. After the booster, most clones that had expanded after primary vaccination were detected again (roughly 96% of CD4 and around nine tenths of CD8), suggesting broad maintenance of memory. Computational filtering was needed because FACS-sorted repertoires could contain abundant contaminating clonotypes from the bulk population. The secondary T-cell response was found to be weaker but faster than the primary response, with a peak reached on day 5 rather than on day 15.

Sequences were derived from PBMCs, sampled 5 days after the yellow fever booster vaccination. Rearrangement joined TRBV6-2 or TRBV6-3 to TRBJ1-5, and 8 bases in between align with TRBD1. The receptor comes from a man younger than 35 who received the YFV17D yellow fever vaccine. The nucleotide sequence is TGTGCCAGCAGTTATCACGGCAGGGGGCAATGGGAGCCCCAGCATTTT. This yields the protein CASSYHGRGQWEPQHF.